This paragraph reports one T cell receptor (beta chain). The V gene end was trimmed by 7 bases and the J gene end by 0 bases; junction bases not matched to a gene: 6. The CDR3 runs 16 residues. CDR1 is MRHNA and CDR2 is SNTAGT in the germline V gene. The method was immunoSEQ multiplex PCR; TCRdb's version includes in-frame clones alone and lacks a portion of them. The sample yields fewer than 200,000 clones, over 65% seen once. The data were taken from a study of blood T cell repertoires in COVID-19. The source of this sequence is a woman aged 80 or over with acute or convalescent COVID-19. The specimen sequenced was peripheral blood. This chain joins TRBV6-4 and TRBJ2-6; 7 bases line up with TRBD1. The CDR3 loop reads CASMGTDSSGANVLTF. The CDR3 DNA follows: TGTGCCAGCATGGGGACAGATAGCTCTGGGGCCAACGTCCTGACTTTC.